These 8 T cell receptor beta chains share one sample of origin, sequenced in a study of breast tumors, draining lymph nodes, adjacent tissues (dated by TCRdb to 2015 to 2016). The lymph node samples were taken from the axillary draining lymph nodes of breast cancer patients. Library preparation used multiplex PCR. TCRdb names Illumina HiSeq 2000 as the instrument used. TCRdb reworked the public reads: Q25 trimming with fastp, MiXCR clone assembly, productive beta chains retained. CDR3 protein sequences are deduplicated, and each keeps its most common genes and DNA. The sample data list approximately 170,000 distinct CDR3 sequences, and roughly 30% of these were observed just once. The top ten clonotypes cover 3.5% to 4.5% of the sample. Sequencing was done on a sample of axillary lymph node tissue. Receptor source: a female donor with breast cancer. Some clones in this sample may be carry-over from other donors' samples.

This clonotype was picked up many times. The rearrangement links TRBV20-1 to TRBJ2-7; D may be TRBD1 (6 bases). CDR3 size: 14 residues. Germline CDR1 DFQATT, CDR2 SNEGSKA (reference sequence). The germline V and J ends were trimmed by 5 bases and 4 bases, with 18 bases remaining between them. CDR3 sequence: CSAPLPGRGYEQYF. The CDR3 region has the DNA TGCAGTGCTCCCCTCCCTGGAAGGGGGTACGAGCAGTACTTC.

This clonotype was detected a few times. This sequence may be a read error, since a much larger clone differs from it by one base. This chain joins TRBV5-6 and TRBJ2-7; tentatively, D is TRBD1 or TRBD2 (6 bases each). V lost 5 bases and J lost 6, with 24 bases in between. The germline V gene encodes CDR1 SGHDT and CDR2 YYEEEE. The CDR3 is 16 residues long. Here the CDR3 DNA reads TGTGCCAGCAGTTTCTGGGGGGCACTGGTGGAAGGCGAGCAGTACTTC. Protein: CASSFWGALVEGEQYF.

This clonotype was observed at least ten times. The rearrangement links TRBV5-8 to TRBJ2-1; D might be TRBD1 or TRBD2, each matching 6 bases. Deletions cut 9 bases from V and 8 bases from J, with 18 bases between. Germline-derived CDR1 and CDR2 are SGHTS and YDEGEE. The CDR3 totals 13 residues. The CDR3 DNA is TGTGCCACCAATAGACCCGGGGGCCATGAGCAGTTCTTC. It codes for CATNRPGGHEQFF.

This clonotype was counted ten times or more. J is TRBJ2-5 and V is TRBV15, with a weak D call TRBD1 (6 bases). The CDR3 loop spans 15 amino acids. Trimming removed 0 bases from V and 5 bases from J, with 13 bases in between. CDR1 and CDR2 (germline): LNHNV, YYDKDF (reference sequence). The CDR3 nucleotides read TGTGCCACCAGCAGAGATCAACAGGGCGTTGAGACCCAGTACTTC. It codes for CATSRDQQGVETQYF.

For this clonotype: Being one base from a much bigger clone, this may be a read error. The chain has TRBV6-6 and TRBJ2-7, with 11 bases that match TRBD1. The CDR3 runs 13 residues. J lost 11 bases, V lost 8 bases, and 11 bases had no gene match. CDR1 is MNHNY and CDR2 is SVGAGI in the germline V gene (reference sequence). The CDR3 nucleotides are TGTGCCAGCTCGCTAGGACAGGGGGCAGGAAAGTACTTC. It translates to CASSLGQGAGKYF.

This clonotype was picked up many times. The chain combines TRBV12-3 or TRBV12-4 with TRBJ2-1; 8 nucleotides match TRBD1. The CDR3 has 13 amino acids. With V trimmed by 8 bases and J by 8 bases, 8 bases remained unmatched. DNA for the CDR3: TGTGCCAGCGCCGTAAGCAGGGGGCATGAGCAGTTCTTC. This codes for CASAVSRGHEQFF.

This clonotype was recorded a few times. The chain combines TRBV18 with TRBJ2-3, with D perhaps matching TRBD1 or TRBD2 (5 bases each). This CDR3 is built from 19 residues. V lost 1 base and J lost 0, with 20 bases in between. Looked up from germline, CDR1 is KGHSH and CDR2 is LQKENI. The CDR3 here is CASSPQEIDGGDSTDTQYF. CDR3 DNA sequence: TGTGCCAGCTCACCACAGGAGATCGATGGGGGAGATAGCACAGATACGCAGTATTTT.

This clonotype was observed at least ten times. The chain has TRBV13 and TRBJ2-5, with D perhaps TRBD1 or TRBD2 (6 bases each). The CDR3 length is 15 residues. CDR1 is PRHDT and CDR2 is FYEKMQ in the germline V gene (reference sequence). Trimming shortened V by 4 bases and J by 5 bases, and 17 bases separated the two germline ends. CDR3 sequence: CASSSRTRGGETQYF. DNA of the CDR3: TGTGCCAGCAGCTCACGAACCCGAGGGGGGGAGACCCAGTACTTC.